These 19 T cell receptor beta chains were all obtained from the same sample, sequenced in a study of blood T cell repertoires in COVID-19. The data were produced by immunoSEQ multiplex PCR, yet TCRdb's version contains in-frame clones alone and is incomplete. The sample records a few hundred thousand clones, 89% being singletons. Sequencing was carried out using peripheral blood. The receptors originated from a middle-aged man with acute or convalescent COVID-19.

This clone was observed once. The V and J genes are TRBV10-3 and TRBJ1-5; D is possibly TRBD1 (5 bases). This CDR3 region has 16 residues. Germline CDR1 is ENHRY and CDR2 is SYGVKD. V was cut by 0 bases and J by 4 bases, with 13 bases left in between. The CDR3 DNA follows: TGTGCCATCAGTGAGTCGGGGCAGGGTTTTAATCAGCCCCAGCATTTT. This gives the protein CAISESGQGFNQPQHF.

V is TRBV6-5 and J is TRBJ1-1, with 10 bases fitting TRBD1. In germline, CDR1 is MNHEY, CDR2 SVGAGI. Germline trimming cut 7 bases from V and 11 bases from J; bases unmatched to any gene: 10. The CDR3 length is 13 residues. For the CDR3, the DNA is TGTGCCAGCATGACAGGGGGCGCAGGTGTCGCTTTCTTT. Protein sequence: CASMTGGAGVAFF.

The V call is TRBV5-8, the J call TRBJ2-3; 7 nucleotides align to TRBD1. V lost 3 bases, J lost 1 base, and 2 bases stayed unmatched. Germline V gene data show CDR1 as SGHTS and CDR2 as YDEGEE. CDR3 size: 14 residues. CDR3 in DNA: TGTGCCAGCAGCTCCGGACAGGGCACAGATACGCAGTATTTT. Translation: CASSSGQGTDTQYF. The full variable domain, its missing parts supplied by reference TRBV5-8 and TRBJ2-3, is EAGVTQSPTHLIKTRGQQATLRCSPISGHTSVYWYQQALGLGLQFLLWYDEGEERNRGNFPPRFSGRQFPNYSSELNVNALELEDSALYLCASSSGQGTDTQYFGPGTRLTVL.

V is TRBV7-2 and J is TRBJ1-6, with D uncertain. Germline V gives CDR1 SGHTA, CDR2 FQGNSA. With 4 bases removed from V and 4 bases from J, the gap between germline ends came to 2 bases. The CDR3 is made up of 12 amino acids. CDR3 in DNA: TGTGCCAGCAGCTCGTATAATTCACCCCTCCACTTT. Amino acids: CASSSYNSPLHF.

V and J are TRBV10-3 and TRBJ1-4; TRBD1 aligns across 8 bases. This CDR3 is 14 amino acids long. Germline lookup yields CDR1 ENHRY and CDR2 SYGVKD. V shed 9 bases and J 5 bases; nucleotides not matched to a gene: 8. CDR3 DNA: TGTGCCATTCAACAGGGGGGCGGGAATGAAAAACTGTTTTTT. It translates to CAIQQGGGNEKLFF.

CDR3 residues: CASSLRQGAAYEQYF. The CDR3 DNA is TGCGCCAGCAGCTTGAGGCAGGGGGCGGCCTACGAGCAGTACTTC. The chain combines TRBV5-1 with TRBJ2-7; 8 bases are a match to TRBD1. This CDR3 has 15 residues. Germline values: CDR1 SGHRS, CDR2 YFSETQ. The junction had 5 bases not matched to a gene; V was cut back by 1 base and J by 2 bases. Complete variable domain (other parts from reference TRBV5-1 and TRBJ2-7): KAGVTQTPRYLIKTRGQQVTLSCSPISGHRSVSWYQQTPGQGLQFLFEYFSETQRNKGNFPGRFSGRQFSNSRSEMNVSTLELGDSALYLCASSLRQGAAYEQYFGPGTRLTVT.

The CDR3 coding sequence is TGTGCCAGCAGTTTATGGGCGGGGAGCACTACCCACATCGGGAATGAGCAGTTCTTC. Protein: CASSLWAGSTTHIGNEQFF. The chain employs TRBV27 and TRBJ2-1; D possibly corresponds to TRBD2 (6 bases). The V and J ends lost 1 base and 7 bases respectively, with 26 bases between them. CDR3 length: 19 residues. Germline V CDR1 and CDR2: MNHEY, SMNVEV (reference sequence).

This clone was seen just once. The chain's CDR3 is CASSREVGGGTEAFF. CDR3 sequence (DNA): TGTGCCAGCAGTCGTGAAGTTGGGGGGGGCACTGAAGCTTTCTTT. This rearrangement joins TRBV4-2 to TRBJ1-1, with a weak D call TRBD1 (5 bases). V shed 6 bases and J shed 4 bases, with 18 bases lying between them. The CDR3 is 15 residues long. The germline CDR1 and CDR2 sequences are LGHNA and YNFKEQ.

The CDR3 DNA follows: TGTGCCAGCAGTCGAAACAGGGGCGAGCAGTACTTC. It encodes CASSRNRGEQYF. This sequence joins TRBV7-2 and TRBJ2-7; TRBD1 matches 7 bases. The germline V gene encodes CDR1 SGHTA and CDR2 FQGNSA. Germline trimming cut 6 bases from V and 6 bases from J; bases unmatched to any gene: 5. The CDR3 extends over 12 amino acids.

The chain carries TRBV9 and TRBJ1-2; D ambiguous. V lost 8 bases, J lost 1 base, and 12 bases lay in between. The germline V gene has CDR1 SGDLS and CDR2 YYNGEE. This CDR3 comprises 13 residues. The DNA for the CDR3 is TGTGCCAGTAGATCTCCCGTTAACTATGGCTACACCTTC. This codes for CASRSPVNYGYTF.

The chain carries TRBV3-1 (or the pseudogene TRBV3-2) and TRBJ1-1, with 9 bases matching TRBD1. The CDR3 length is 16 residues. V trimming: 6 bases; J trimming: 4 bases; junction bases outside the gene matches: 12. Germline loops: CDR1 LGHDT, CDR2 YNNKEL (reference sequence). This CDR3 reads CASRYTGGGGGTEAFF. DNA of the CDR3: TGTGCCAGCAGGTACACAGGGGGCGGAGGAGGCACTGAAGCTTTCTTT.

This chain uses TRBV2 with TRBJ2-3; 8 bases align to TRBD1. There are 14 residues in the CDR3. V trimming: 8 bases; J trimming: 2 bases; junction bases outside the gene matches: 6. Germline CDR1 SNHLY, CDR2 FYNNEI. CDR3 residues: CASEGDRFTDTQYF. The CDR3 DNA reads as TGTGCCAGCGAGGGGGACAGGTTCACAGATACGCAGTATTTT.

The gene calls are TRBV6-1 and TRBJ2-7, with 15 positions matching TRBD2. The junction had 5 bases not matched to a gene; V was cut back by 4 bases and J by 4 bases. This CDR3 is 16 amino acids long. The germline V gene encodes CDR1 MNHNS and CDR2 SASEGT. The CDR3 loop reads CASSGGLAGGPYEQYF. The CDR3 nucleotides are TGTGCCAGCAGTGGAGGACTAGCGGGAGGGCCGTACGAGCAGTACTTC.

The J gene is TRBJ2-1, the V gene TRBV27, with D possibly being TRBD2 (6 bases). This CDR3 is built from 15 residues. V lost 2 bases, J lost 12 bases, and 20 bases lay in between. Germline V CDR1 and CDR2: MNHEY, SMNVEV (reference sequence). The chain's CDR3 is CASSLTTSIALGQFF. In DNA, the CDR3 is TGTGCCAGCAGTTTAACGACTAGTATCGCCCTCGGGCAGTTCTTC.

This rearrangement joins TRBV4-3 to TRBJ2-7; 8 bases align to TRBD1. This CDR3 contains 13 residues. The V and J ends lost 2 bases and 4 bases, in that order; junction bases with no gene match: 1. Germline CDR1 LGHNA, CDR2 YSLEER. This CDR3 reads CASSQYRGYEQYF. The CDR3 region has the DNA TGCGCCAGCAGCCAATACAGGGGGTACGAGCAGTACTTC.

V gene TRBV19 combines with J gene TRBJ1-6; D possibly corresponds to TRBD1 (6 bases). With 9 bases removed from V and 5 bases from J, the gap between germline ends came to 17 bases. The CDR3 is made up of 15 amino acids. The V gene's germline CDR1 is LNHDA and CDR2 SQIVND (reference sequence). CDR3 sequence: CARVGQPRNNSPLHF. DNA for the CDR3: TGTGCCAGGGTAGGACAGCCCAGGAATAATTCACCCCTCCACTTT.

This clone turned up a few times. The gene calls are TRBV7-6 and TRBJ2-1, with D uncertain. Germline V gives CDR1 SGHVS, CDR2 FNYEAQ. CDR3 length equals 15 residues. Trimming stripped 4 bases from V and 5 bases from J, with 15 bases between. The CDR3 DNA reads as TGTGCCAGCAGCTCCCGTTACAGAACTGACAATGAGCAGTTCTTC. Encoded protein: CASSSRYRTDNEQFF.

The gene calls are TRBV5-1 and TRBJ2-1; 12 bases fit TRBD1. The CDR3 length is 16 residues. Germline V CDR1 and CDR2: SGHRS, YFSETQ. The J segment lost 7 bases and the V segment lost 3 bases, leaving 8 bases of the junction unmatched. The CDR3 DNA is TGCGCCAGCAGCTGGGGGACAGGGGGCGGACGGAATGAGCAGTTCTTC. Translation gives CASSWGTGGGRNEQFF.

This clone turned up a few times. The chain recombines TRBV9 with TRBJ2-5; the match to TRBD2 covers 13 bases. The trim removed 2 bases at V and 1 base at J, leaving 2 bases unmatched. This CDR3 region has 16 residues. The germline V gene has CDR1 SGDLS and CDR2 YYNGEE. In DNA, the CDR3 is TGTGCCAGCAGCGTGGGGACTAGCGGGGCCCAAGAGACCCAGTACTTC. Translating gives CASSVGTSGAQETQYF.